Included here is one T cell receptor (beta chain) sequence, with context. Its specificity is not known. This specimen comes from a study of graft-versus-host responses after intestinal transplantation. Study overall: Transplants given to recipients were multivisceral, liver-intestinal, or isolated intestinal.

Profiling relied on immunoSEQ multiplex PCR, and the TCRdb table lists in-frame clones only, not all of them. The sample shows over 80,000 clones, about nine tenths of them seen only once. The V gene lost 2 bases and the J gene lost 10 bases, with 17 bases spanning the gap. Germline values: CDR1 SGHAT, CDR2 FQNNGV. The CDR3 extends over 14 amino acids. Sample: unstimulated CD4+ T cells sorted from spleen or lymph node cells, taken before transplant. The receptor's source is a human donor who was the organ donor for an intestinal transplant. The chain recombines TRBV11-2 with TRBJ1-1; D may be TRBD1 (6 bases). CDR3 DNA: TGTGCCAGCAGCTTACCCACCCCTCAGGGGAGAGCTTTCTTT. It codes for CASSLPTPQGRAFF.